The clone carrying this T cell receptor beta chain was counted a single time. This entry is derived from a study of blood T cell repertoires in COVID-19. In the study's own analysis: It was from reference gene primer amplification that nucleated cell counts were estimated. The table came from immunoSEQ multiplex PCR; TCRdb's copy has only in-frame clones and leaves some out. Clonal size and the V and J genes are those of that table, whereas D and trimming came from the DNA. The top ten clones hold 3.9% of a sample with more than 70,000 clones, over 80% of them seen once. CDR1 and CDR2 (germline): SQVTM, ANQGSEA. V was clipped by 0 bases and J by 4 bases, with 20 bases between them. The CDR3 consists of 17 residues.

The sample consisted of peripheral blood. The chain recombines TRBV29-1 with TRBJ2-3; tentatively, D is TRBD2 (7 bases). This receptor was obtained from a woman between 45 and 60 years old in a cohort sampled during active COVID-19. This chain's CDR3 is CSVEDYSGGGSPDTQYF. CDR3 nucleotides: TGCAGCGTTGAAGATTATTCGGGGGGCGGATCCCCAGATACGCAGTATTTT.